This T cell receptor (beta chain) was profiled in a study of cytomegalovirus exposure and HLA in healthy donors. General study findings and limits: The authors excluded some V segments, including TRBV6-2 and TRBV6-3, as indistinguishable.

PCR employed 60 Vbeta and 13 Jbeta primers. The method was immunoSEQ multiplex PCR; TCRdb's version includes in-frame clones alone and lacks a portion of them. Altogether around 160,000 clones are present, approximately 79% being singletons, with the ten largest covering roughly 6.7%. Turning to this clone: Its antigen remains unidentified.

The CDR3 consists of 15 residues. The V gene's germline CDR1 is SGHRS and CDR2 YFSETQ. Germline trimming cut 4 bases from V and 7 bases from J; bases unmatched to any gene: 9. Sample: PBMCs. This receptor was obtained from a woman in her thirties or forties in good health and CMV-seropositive. V and J are TRBV5-1 and TRBJ1-5, with 9 nucleotides matching TRBD1. CDR3 residues: CASSPDGQGSQPQHF. In nucleotides, the CDR3 is TGCGCCAGCAGCCCGGACGGACAGGGGTCGCAGCCCCAGCATTTT.